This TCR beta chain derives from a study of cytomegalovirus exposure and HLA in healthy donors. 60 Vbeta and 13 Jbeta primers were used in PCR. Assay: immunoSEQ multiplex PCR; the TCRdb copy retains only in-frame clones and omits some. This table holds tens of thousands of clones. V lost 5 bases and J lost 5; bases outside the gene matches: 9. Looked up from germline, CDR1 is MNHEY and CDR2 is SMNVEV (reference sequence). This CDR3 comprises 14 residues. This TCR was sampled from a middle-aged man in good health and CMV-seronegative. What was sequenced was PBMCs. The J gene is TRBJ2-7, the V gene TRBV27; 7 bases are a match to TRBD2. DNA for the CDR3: TGTGCCAGCAGTCATCGGGAGGAGCGGGACGAGCAGTACTTC. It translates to CASSHREERDEQYF.